This entry is about one T cell receptor (beta chain). The antigen it binds to is not known. No much larger clone exists at a distance of one base, and base qualities are not known. This record belongs to a study of post-analysis software for immune sequencing data (dated by TCRdb to 2015 to 2017). The study in broad terms: The recorded disease courses included relapsing-remitting, secondary progressive and progressive-relapsing multiple sclerosis, and some patients had no subtype annotation. A subset of samples was prepared in parallel using single-end sample barcoding, then pooled and co-amplified after Illumina adapter ligation. The patient repertoires were set against under 13 previously published healthy control repertoires from donors whose ages ranged from about 6 to 25 years.

To demonstrate the VDJtools post-analysis software, the study profiled TCR beta repertoires from the peripheral blood of 13 young patients with multiple sclerosis. Multiple sclerosis patients were children and adolescents aged about 6 to 16 years. CDR1 DFQATT and CDR2 SNEGSKA were looked up in the germline V gene (reference sequence). The CDR3, from cysteine to phenylalanine, totals 17 residues. Kept here is only the CDR3 DNA, which spans 51 bases and is read in frame from base 1. V has 5 bases trimmed and J has 0 bases trimmed; junction bases matching no gene number 10. The full study reports these points: The multiple sclerosis patient group was slightly younger than the control group. Significantly lower normalized Chao1 diversity was found in multiple sclerosis patients than in controls, suggesting substantial peripheral T-cell clonal expansion. When samples were clustered directly using the F measure, samples prepared in the same batch co-clustered strongly, which prompted a batch-effect correction. Patients showed significantly higher frequencies than controls for a handful of TRBV segments, among them TRBV5-6, TRBV5-1 and TRBV20-1.

Receptor amplification or capture employed PCR. TCRdb records Illumina HiSeq 2500 as the sequencer. Unique molecular identifiers were incorporated into TCR beta cDNA libraries to reduce PCR and sequencing biases. Every 1 to 10 million input T cells yielded roughly 0.5 million cDNA molecules, meaning each molecule approximated one T cell. The patient libraries were prepared and sequenced using the same protocol as the earlier healthy control dataset. Samples belonging to the same batch were prepared together, multiplexed and sequenced on a shared HiSeq lane. The study's processing was this. Raw barcoded reads were processed with MIGEC, discarding single-read molecular identifier groups before consensus assembly and CDR3 extraction. VDJtools was used for post-analysis of the clonotype tables, with diversity normalized by down-sampling every dataset to the smallest sample size. Repertoire overlap clustering matched CDR3 amino acid but not nucleotide sequences to correct batch-related cross-sample contamination. TCRdb reworked the public reads: Q25 trimming with fastp, MiXCR clone assembly, productive beta chains retained. Every distinct CDR3 protein forms one entry, paired with its most common genes and DNA. The V and J calls, along with clone size, are taken from TCRdb and not from the paper's own processing. The sample has 430,000 or so distinct CDR3 sequences on record, about 40% of them singletons. Jointly, the top ten make up under 9% of the sample.

Sequenced sample: blood. The TCR originated in a girl aged 2-10 years with multiple sclerosis. The rearrangement joined TRBV20-1 to TRBJ2-7, with 13 middle bases fitting TRBD2. The CDR3 is CSAPNPGLAGFSYEQYF. Here is the DNA: TGCAGTGCTCCTAACCCGGGACTAGCGGGATTCTCCTACGAGCAGTACTTC.